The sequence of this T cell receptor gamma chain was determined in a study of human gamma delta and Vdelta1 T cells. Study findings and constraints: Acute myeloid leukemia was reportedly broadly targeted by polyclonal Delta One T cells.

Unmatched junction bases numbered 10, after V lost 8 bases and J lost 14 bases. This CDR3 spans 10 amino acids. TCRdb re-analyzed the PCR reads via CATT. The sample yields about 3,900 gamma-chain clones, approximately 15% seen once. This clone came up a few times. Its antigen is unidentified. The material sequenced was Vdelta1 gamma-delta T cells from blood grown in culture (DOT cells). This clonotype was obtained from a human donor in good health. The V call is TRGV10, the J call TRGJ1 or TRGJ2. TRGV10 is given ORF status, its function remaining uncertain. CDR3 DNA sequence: TGTGCTGCGTGGGATTTAAGGGAACTCTTT. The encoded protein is CAAWDLRELF.